Reported below is one T cell receptor (beta chain). What it binds is unknown. PBMCs that had been cryopreserved were the source of approximately 2 micrograms of genomic DNA for TCR beta libraries. Trimming pared 6 bases from V and 9 bases from J, leaving 17 bases between. CDR1 is LNHDA, CDR2 SQIVND, per germline (reference sequence). The CDR3 runs to 13 residues. TCRdb's copy holds only in-frame clones and misses some; the assay was immunoSEQ multiplex PCR. The repertoire holds approximately 45,000 clones, 65% seen once, with about 22% in the top ten. The source of the sample is a study of cytotoxic CD8 clonotypes in ibrutinib-treated CLL. Study-wide results and caveats: At progression, clonality fell back toward baseline after rising at ibrutinib response.

The source material was PBMCs, sampled after 24 months of ibrutinib treatment. The clonotype was recovered from a human donor with chronic lymphocytic leukemia. The genes are TRBV19 and TRBJ2-5, with a possible D match to TRBD2 (6 bases). The CDR3 DNA sequence: TGTGCCAGTAGATCAGGGAGCTGGGGGGCCCAGTACTTC. Its translation: CASRSGSWGAQYF.